Presented here are 18 T cell receptor beta chains from one specimen sequenced in a study of T-cell memory formation after mild COVID-19. TCRdb re-called the 5' RACE reads through MiXCR, storing one row per CDR3 protein. The table has approximately 40,000 distinct CDR3 sequences, 10% to 12% seen once. The sample was PBMCs or a T cell subset sorted from them (not recorded which). These receptors all stem from a man between 18 and 35 years old who had mild COVID-19 (a few samples of this study predate the infection). Cell type and time point are not known.

This chain connects TRBV6-5 to TRBJ1-2, with D possibly being TRBD1 (5 bases). Trimming left V 2 bases short and J 4 bases short, with 5 bases between. The CDR3 consists of 12 residues. CDR1 MNHEY and CDR2 SVGAGI come from the germline V gene. The CDR3 loop reads CASSYGTYGYTF. CDR3 bases: TGTGCCAGCAGTTACGGGACCTATGGCTACACCTTC.

In its sample, this clonotype ranks as medium-sized. The chain carries TRBV5-1 and TRBJ1-4; no clear D gene. V lost 5 bases, J lost 0 bases, and 20 bases lay in between. Germline-derived CDR1 and CDR2 are SGHRS and YFSETQ. The CDR3 is 18 amino acids. CDR3 in amino acids: CASSDALRTIATNEKLFF. CDR3 DNA sequence: TGCGCCAGCAGTGATGCTCTGCGAACTATTGCAACTAATGAAAAACTGTTTTTT.

This clonotype was seen repeatedly, ten times or more. The chain carries TRBV9 and TRBJ2-5, with D possibly matching TRBD1 (5 bases). Trimming cost V 4 bases and J 4 bases, with 14 bases left between them. The CDR3 is 14 amino acids. Per germline, CDR1 SGDLS and CDR2 YYNGEE. CDR3 in DNA: TGTGCCAGCAGCCCCCGGACACGGACAGAGACCCAGTACTTC. The encoded protein is CASSPRTRTETQYF. The whole variable domain, remainder taken from reference TRBV9 and TRBJ2-5, is DSGVTQTPKHLITATGQRVTLRCSPRSGDLSVYWYQQSLDQGLQFLIQYYNGEERAKGNILERFSAQQFPDLHSELNLSSLELGDSALYFCASSPRTRTETQYFGPGTRLLVL.

The table lists this clonotype with many counts. This chain connects TRBV27 to TRBJ1-5; possible D gene TRBD1, 6 bases. The CDR3 contains 15 residues. Between the trimmed V and J ends, which lost 2 bases and 4 bases, there was a span of 12 bases. Germline V gene lookup returns CDR1 MNHEY and CDR2 SMNVEV (reference sequence). The CDR3, as DNA: TGTGCCAGCAGTTTAAGGGGGAACAGGAATCAGCCCCAGCATTTT. Its translation: CASSLRGNRNQPQHF.

Many counts were recorded for this clonotype. This sequence joins TRBV7-2 and TRBJ2-2; D gene ambiguous. This CDR3 contains 11 residues. Germline V CDR1 and CDR2: SGHTA, FQGNSA. V was trimmed by 6 bases and J by 8 bases, leaving 7 bases between them. The CDR3 region has the DNA TGTGCCAGCAGGCTAAGGGGGGAGCTGTTTTTT. It yields the protein CASRLRGELFF.

This clonotype was recorded many times. The V gene is TRBV5-4, the J gene TRBJ1-1, with D possibly matching TRBD1 (6 bases). Germline V gene lookup returns CDR1 SGHNT and CDR2 YYREEE (reference sequence). CDR3 size: 13 residues. Trimming stripped 6 bases from V and 6 bases from J, with 15 bases between. The CDR3 bases are TGTGCCAGCACCTACGGGGGGGCCGCTGAAGCTTTCTTT. Its translation is CASTYGGAAEAFF.

This chain joins TRBV7-9 and TRBJ2-3, with D possibly being TRBD1 or TRBD2 (5 bases each). The CDR3 spans 14 residues. Looked up from germline, CDR1 is SEHNR and CDR2 is FQNEAQ (reference sequence). V shed 4 bases and J shed 6 bases, with 14 bases lying between them. The CDR3 here is CASSSGTSGDTQYF. In DNA form, the CDR3 reads TGTGCCAGCAGCTCCGGGACGTCGGGGGATACGCAGTATTTT.

Only a few counts were recorded for this clonotype. A much larger clone lies one base from this, so it may be a read error. This chain joins TRBV7-6 and TRBJ2-5; no clear D gene. Per germline, CDR1 SGHVS and CDR2 FNYEAQ. Trimming left V 1 base short and J 6 bases short, with 9 bases between. The CDR3 length is 13 residues. The CDR3: CASSLVHSQTQYF. The CDR3 DNA reads TGTGCCAGCAGCTTAGTGCATTCTCAGACCCAGTACTTC. Looking up the rest from reference TRBV7-6 and TRBJ2-5 gives the full variable domain: GAGVSQSPRYKVTKRGQDVALRCDPISGHVSLYWYRQALGQGPEFLTYFNYEAQQDKSGLPNDRFSAERPEGSISTLTIQRTEQRDSAMYRCASSLVHSQTQYFGPGTRLLVL.

The chain uses TRBV28 and TRBJ1-5; D gene ambiguous. The V gene's germline CDR1 is MDHEN and CDR2 SYDVKM. CDR3 length equals 18 residues. Trimming shortened V by 0 bases and J by 3 bases, and 18 bases separated the two germline ends. The CDR3 loop reads CASSLWNPRISYNQPQHF. CDR3 sequence (DNA): TGTGCCAGCAGTTTATGGAATCCCAGGATCAGCTACAATCAGCCCCAGCATTTT.

This clonotype was picked up many times. The chain links TRBV27 to TRBJ1-2; perhaps TRBD1 as D (5 bases). There are 13 residues in the CDR3. Germline V gene lookup returns CDR1 MNHEY and CDR2 SMNVEV (reference sequence). With 3 bases removed from V and 2 bases from J, the gap between germline ends came to 7 bases. CDR3 DNA sequence: TGTGCCAGCAGTTTCGGGGGGAACTATGGCTACACCTTC. Protein sequence: CASSFGGNYGYTF.

There are many counts of this clonotype. The chain is built from TRBV3-1 and TRBJ1-5; D is unclear. There are 14 residues in the CDR3. Germline V gives CDR1 LGHDT, CDR2 YNNKEL (reference sequence). V was trimmed by 0 bases and J by 5 bases, leaving 8 bases between them. CDR3 protein: CASSQEGRYQPQHF. The CDR3 coding sequence is TGTGCCAGCAGCCAAGAAGGCCGGTATCAGCCCCAGCATTTT.

This clonotype was picked up many times. This sequence joins TRBV6-2 or TRBV6-3 and TRBJ2-3; 7 bases align to TRBD2. Germline loops: CDR1 MNHEY, CDR2 SVGEGT. V lost 7 bases and J lost 3; bases outside the gene matches: 10. This CDR3 has 15 amino acids. As DNA, the CDR3 is TGTGCCAGCACCCGGCAATGGGGGGGGACAGATACGCAGTATTTT. It is translated as CASTRQWGGTDTQYF.

The chain links TRBV7-3 to TRBJ1-2; D is undetermined. The CDR3 consists of 13 residues. In germline, CDR1 is SGHTA, CDR2 FQGTGA. V gave up 2 bases and J gave up 0 bases, with 4 bases separating them. CDR3 sequence reads: CASSLAANYGYTF. CDR3 nucleotide sequence: TGTGCCAGCAGCTTAGCAGCTAACTATGGCTACACCTTC.

There are many counts of this clonotype. This sequence joins TRBV4-2 and TRBJ2-2; D unresolved. This CDR3 comprises 14 residues. Germline V lookup: CDR1 LGHNA, CDR2 YNFKEQ. V lost 1 base and J lost 9, with 12 bases in between. The CDR3 loop reads CASSQGIDARELFF. The CDR3 DNA reads as TGTGCCAGCAGCCAAGGAATAGATGCCCGGGAGCTGTTTTTT.

The chain employs TRBV7-8 and TRBJ2-5; D gene unclear. Germline CDR1 SGHVS, CDR2 FQNEAQ. Trimming took 5 bases from V and 2 from J, leaving 12 bases between them. The CDR3 loop spans 14 amino acids. The CDR3 coding sequence is TGTGCCAGCAGCCAAGAGCCCCTTCAAGAGACCCAGTACTTC. Its protein is CASSQEPLQETQYF.

This clonotype has at least ten counts. The chain links TRBV7-6 to TRBJ2-5, with D hard to call. V was cut by 1 base and J by 6 bases, with 9 bases left in between. This CDR3 comprises 13 residues. Germline V gene data show CDR1 as SGHVS and CDR2 as FNYEAQ. CDR3 nucleotide sequence: TGTGCCAGCAGCTTAGGGCATTCTCAGACCCAGTACTTC. This codes for CASSLGHSQTQYF.

This clonotype was counted many times. This rearrangement joins TRBV6-6 to TRBJ1-1; TRBD1 agrees at 7 bases. There are 14 residues in the CDR3. The V and J ends lost 3 bases and 4 bases, in that order; junction bases with no gene match: 5. Germline loops: CDR1 MNHNY, CDR2 SVGAGI (reference sequence). CDR3: CASSYQGGGTEAFF. CDR3 DNA: TGTGCCAGCAGTTATCAGGGGGGAGGCACTGAAGCTTTCTTT.

This clonotype was recorded many times. The chain is built from TRBV9 and TRBJ1-5; the match to TRBD1 covers 10 bases. Trimming cost V 0 bases and J 10 bases; bases outside gene matches: 4. CDR1 and CDR2 from the germline V gene are SGDLS and YYNGEE. The CDR3 has 14 amino acids. The DNA for the CDR3 is TGTGCCAGCAGCGTAGAAGGGACAGGGGAACCCCAGCATTTT. Translation gives CASSVEGTGEPQHF.